This TCR beta chain comes out of a study of control samples from healthy donors and cancer patients (dated by TCRdb to the early 2020s). CDR1 MDHEN and CDR2 SYDVKM were looked up in the germline V gene. At the junction V is shortened by 6 bases and J by 6 bases, with 17 bases in between. Inclusive of the bounding cysteine and phenylalanine, the CDR3 is 15 residues long. Here the CDR3 DNA is all that survives: 45 bases in frame from base 1. In this sample, this clone turned up once. It lacks a known antigen. No per-base quality is available; no much larger clone lies one base away. To prepare the library, the immunoSEQ multiplex PCR assay was applied. TCRdb took over this immuneACCESS table, retaining in-frame rearrangements with V and J assigned. Such tables are incomplete; in checked studies, under half of the missing clones stem from an unresolved V gene, and the remainder is unexplained. Across this sample there are some 71,000 clones, with 90% seen only once. The ten most abundant clones make up 0.95% to 1.5% of the sample.

Recombination linked TRBV28 to TRBJ2-2; perhaps TRBD1 is the D gene, with 5 bases matching. The sequenced material came from PBMCs. This sequence was found in a woman in her forties or fifties with colorectal cancer. The CDR3 in this case is CASRRISRVAGELFF. In nucleotides, the sequence is TGTGCCAGCAGAAGAATTTCCAGGGTTGCCGGGGAGCTGTTTTTT. Full variable domain (CDR3 extended with the reference TRBV28 and TRBJ2-2 proteins): DVKVTQSSRYLVKRTGEKVFLECVQDMDHENMFWYRQDPGLGLRLIYFSYDVKMKEKGDIPEGYSVSREKKERFSLILESASTNQTSMYLCASRRISRVAGELFFGEGSRLTVL.